This T cell receptor (beta chain) emerged from a study of CD8+CD57+ T cells in acquired aplastic anemia (dated by TCRdb to the late 2010s). Broadly, across the study: On average, sorted CD4+ and CD8+ cells yielded around 3.5 ug of extracted DNA, with a range of about 0.19 to 30 ug. Mean read counts for healthy donor samples were some 10 million for CD4+ cells and around 11 million for CD8+ cells. General study outcomes and caveats: Although roughly 29 CD8+ CDR3 sequences were shared by patients and controls, these sequences appeared highly expressed in patients and within the immunodominant clones of patients. No significant difference in CD8+ Simpson's diversity was found between patients and healthy controls (P=0.060).

In this study, sorted CD4+ and CD8+ T cells from the blood of healthy subjects and of severe aplastic anemia patients had their TCR repertoires deep-sequenced. Ficoll-Paque density gradient centrifugation was used to isolate peripheral blood mononuclear cells. Before DNA extraction, CD4+ and CD8+ T cells were sorted by FACS or by magnetic beads. Profiling of TCR beta VDJ combinations and CDR3 sequences used genomic DNA as the template. TCR repertoire sequencing was run on an Illumina HiSeq 2000. For the original study's pipeline: Repertoire assessment relied on Simpson's diversity index, CDR3 size and DJ length profiles, and TRBV/TRBJ rearrangement plots. The most abundant DNA sequence in the deep sequencing data was taken as the immunodominant clone. CDR3 amino acid sequences were screened for sharing across subjects and were compared with published repertoires and the VDJdb database. The public sequencing data were trimmed at Q25 with fastp and processed into clonotypes with MiXCR by TCRdb, which kept only in-frame beta chains. All rows with the same CDR3 protein become a single entry with the most common DNA and genes. The authors' filters were not applied to this entry. The sample table lists about 180,000 distinct CDR3 sequences, 45% to 50% of them with a count of one. The ten largest make up approximately 3% of the sample.

A word on this clonotype: Its antigen specificity is not known. Base qualities are not at hand, and no much larger clone is one base apart.

V loses 1 base, J loses 11 bases, and the germline ends lie 11 bases apart. Taken from the germline V gene, the CDR1 and CDR2 loops are SNHLY and FYNNEI. From the cysteine up to the phenylalanine, the CDR3 has a length of 12 residues. Of all the DNA, just the CDR3 is kept, 36 bases in frame from base 1. The sequence was obtained from a human donor in good health. The material sequenced was sorted CD4+, CD8+, or CD8+CD57+ T cells (not recorded which) from PBMCs. Recombination linked TRBV2 to TRBJ1-1, with TRBD1 tentatively as D gene (5 bases match). The CDR3 region has the sequence CASSEGGARAFF. The nucleotide sequence reads TGTGCCAGCAGTGAAGGAGGGGCTCGCGCTTTCTTT.